This T cell receptor beta chain was sequenced in a study of human T cells and chemical hapten exposure. Overall study context: Weekly scalp doses of diphenylcyclopropenone were given to patients during the roughly 24-week study.

This clonotype was seen at least ten times. Its specificity is unknown. Time point defined: pre-sensitization, week 0. Treatment specified: therapeutic diphenylcyclopropenone sensitization with weekly scalp DPC. Each CDR3 protein gets one entry after TCRdb re-called the RACE reads with MiXCR. Of some 110,000 distinct CDR3 sequences in the sample, 12% were seen once. Findings of the study overall: The immune response of these alopecia patients might not match healthy individuals'. Higher patch test scores went with higher counts of PT1 expanded TCRs. Sensitizing with DPC caused no change in TCRs above 1 in 1000 frequency.

The V gene's germline CDR1 is SGHKS and CDR2 YYEKEE (reference sequence). There are 12 residues in the CDR3. Trimming took off 7 bases at V and 11 bases at J, with 16 bases between the two ends. This sequence originates from a woman in her forties or fifties with alopecia areata. Some clones in this sample may be carry-over from other donors' samples. The specimen comprised whole blood, sampled in connection with sensitization to the hapten diphenylcyclopropenone (DPC). This rearrangement joins TRBV5-5 to TRBJ1-5, with a weak D call TRBD1 (5 bases). The CDR3 loop reads CASQGASEAQHF. The CDR3 DNA follows: TGTGCCAGCCAGGGAGCTTCGGAAGCCCAGCATTTT.